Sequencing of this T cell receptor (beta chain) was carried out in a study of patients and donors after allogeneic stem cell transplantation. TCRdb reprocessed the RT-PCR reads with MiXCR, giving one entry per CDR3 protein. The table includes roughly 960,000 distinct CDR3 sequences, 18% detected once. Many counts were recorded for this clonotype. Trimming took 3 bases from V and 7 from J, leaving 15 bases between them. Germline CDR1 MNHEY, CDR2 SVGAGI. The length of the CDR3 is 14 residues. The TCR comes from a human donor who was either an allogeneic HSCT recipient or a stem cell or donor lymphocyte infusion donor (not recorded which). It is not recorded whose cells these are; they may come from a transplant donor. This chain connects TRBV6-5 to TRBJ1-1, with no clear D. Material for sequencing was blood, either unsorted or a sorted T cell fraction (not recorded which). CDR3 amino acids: CASSYKTGGSEAFF. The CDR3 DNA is TGTGCCAGCAGTTATAAGACCGGAGGTAGTGAAGCTTTCTTT.